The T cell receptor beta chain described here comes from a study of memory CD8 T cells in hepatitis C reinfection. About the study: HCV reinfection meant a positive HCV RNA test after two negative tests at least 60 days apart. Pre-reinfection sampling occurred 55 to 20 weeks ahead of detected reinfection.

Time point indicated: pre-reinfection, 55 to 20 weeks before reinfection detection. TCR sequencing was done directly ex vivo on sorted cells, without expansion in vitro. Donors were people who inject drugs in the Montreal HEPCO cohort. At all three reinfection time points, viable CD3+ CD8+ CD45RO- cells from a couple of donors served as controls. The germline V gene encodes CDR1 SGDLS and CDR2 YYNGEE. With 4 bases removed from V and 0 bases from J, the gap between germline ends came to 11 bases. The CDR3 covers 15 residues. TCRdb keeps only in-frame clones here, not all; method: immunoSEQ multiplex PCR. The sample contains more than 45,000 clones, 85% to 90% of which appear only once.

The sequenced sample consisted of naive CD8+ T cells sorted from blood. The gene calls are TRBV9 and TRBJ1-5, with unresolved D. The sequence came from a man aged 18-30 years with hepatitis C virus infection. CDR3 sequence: CASSSYGDSNQPQHF. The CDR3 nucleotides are TGTGCCAGCAGCTCCTACGGGGATAGCAATCAGCCCCAGCATTTT.